The entry below gives a single TCR beta chain sequence along with its context. Its antigen is as yet unknown. The data derive from a study of T and B cells in COVID-19 patients. Study-level findings and limits: Patients with COVID-19 reportedly showed strongly skewed T cell receptor beta variable and joining gene usage. Few blood samples existed from mildly ill patients during symptoms or early in severe cases. At recovery TRB diversity and richness exceeded healthy donors, after highly clonal active COVID-19 repertoires.

Each TRB amplification used roughly 240-550 ng of genomic DNA from blood. V lost 4 bases and J 3 bases, leaving 7 bases between the germline ends. Germline values: CDR1 GTSNPN, CDR2 SVGIG (reference sequence). The CDR3 covers 11 residues. Multiplex PCR with BIOMED2 TRB-A/B primer pools amplified TRB rearrangements. TCRdb analysed the multiplex PCR reads with MiXCR anew, one entry per CDR3 protein. The sample has around 20,000 distinct CDR3 sequences, approximately 28% seen once. Sequences were obtained from blood. The V gene is TRBV30, the J gene TRBJ2-7; no reliable D call. The TCR was taken from a human donor who had recovered from COVID-19. The CDR3 loop is CAWKSLYEQYF. The CDR3 DNA reads as TGTGCCTGGAAATCCCTCTACGAGCAGTACTTC.